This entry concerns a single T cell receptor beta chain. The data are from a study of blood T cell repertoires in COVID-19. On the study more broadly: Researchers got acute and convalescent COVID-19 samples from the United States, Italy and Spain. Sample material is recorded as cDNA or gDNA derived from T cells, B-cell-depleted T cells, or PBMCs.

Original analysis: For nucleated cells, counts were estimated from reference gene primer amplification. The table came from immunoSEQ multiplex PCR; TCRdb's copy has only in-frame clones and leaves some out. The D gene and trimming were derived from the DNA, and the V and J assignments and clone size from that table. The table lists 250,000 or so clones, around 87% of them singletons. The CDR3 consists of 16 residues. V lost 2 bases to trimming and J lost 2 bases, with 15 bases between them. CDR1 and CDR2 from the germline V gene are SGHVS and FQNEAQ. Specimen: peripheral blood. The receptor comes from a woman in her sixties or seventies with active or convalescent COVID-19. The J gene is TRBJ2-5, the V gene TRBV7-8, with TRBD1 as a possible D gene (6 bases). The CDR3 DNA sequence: TGTGCCAGCAGCTTATCCACAGGGATCCGGCAAGAGACCCAGTACTTC. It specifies CASSLSTGIRQETQYF.